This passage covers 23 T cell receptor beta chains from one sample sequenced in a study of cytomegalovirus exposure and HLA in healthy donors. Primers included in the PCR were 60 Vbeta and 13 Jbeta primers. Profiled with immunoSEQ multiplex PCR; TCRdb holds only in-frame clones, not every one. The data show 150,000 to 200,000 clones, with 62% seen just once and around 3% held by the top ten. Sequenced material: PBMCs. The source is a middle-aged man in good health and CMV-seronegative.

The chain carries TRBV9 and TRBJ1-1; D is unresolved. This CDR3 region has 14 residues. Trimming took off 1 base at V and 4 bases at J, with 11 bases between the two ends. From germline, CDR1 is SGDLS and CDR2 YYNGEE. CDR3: CASSVTGLSTEAFF. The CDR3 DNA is TGTGCCAGCAGCGTAACCGGGTTGAGCACTGAAGCTTTCTTT.

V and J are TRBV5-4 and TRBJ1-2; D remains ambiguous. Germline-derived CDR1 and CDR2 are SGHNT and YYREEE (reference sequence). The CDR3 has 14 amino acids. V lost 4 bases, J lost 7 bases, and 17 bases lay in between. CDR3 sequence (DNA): TGTGCCAGCAGCCGCCCGGAAGGGCGGGTTGGCTACACCTTC. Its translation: CASSRPEGRVGYTF.

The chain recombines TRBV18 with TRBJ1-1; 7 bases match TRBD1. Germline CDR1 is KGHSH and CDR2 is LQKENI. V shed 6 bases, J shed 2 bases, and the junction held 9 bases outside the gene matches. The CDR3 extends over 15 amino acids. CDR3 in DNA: TGTGCCAGCTCTGTCAAGGGACAGCACAACACTGAAGCTTTCTTT. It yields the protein CASSVKGQHNTEAFF.

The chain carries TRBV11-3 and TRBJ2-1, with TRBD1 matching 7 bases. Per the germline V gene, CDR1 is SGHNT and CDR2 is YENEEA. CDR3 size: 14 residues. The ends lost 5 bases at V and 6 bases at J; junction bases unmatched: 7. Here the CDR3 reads CASSPGQRGNEQFF. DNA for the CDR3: TGTGCCAGCAGCCCGGGACAGAGGGGCAATGAGCAGTTCTTC.

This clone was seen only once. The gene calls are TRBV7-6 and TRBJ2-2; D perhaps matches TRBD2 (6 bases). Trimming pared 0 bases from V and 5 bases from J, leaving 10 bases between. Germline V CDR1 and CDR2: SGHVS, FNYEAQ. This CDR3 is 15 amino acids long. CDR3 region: CASSLAPRGTGELFF. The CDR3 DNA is TGTGCCAGCAGCTTAGCCCCCCGGGGGACCGGGGAGCTGTTTTTT.

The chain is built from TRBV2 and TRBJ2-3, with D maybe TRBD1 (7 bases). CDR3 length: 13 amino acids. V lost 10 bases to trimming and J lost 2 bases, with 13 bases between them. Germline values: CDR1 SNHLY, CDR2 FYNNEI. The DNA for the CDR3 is TGTGCCACTGCGGGACAGTCCACAGATACGCAGTATTTT. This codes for CATAGQSTDTQYF.

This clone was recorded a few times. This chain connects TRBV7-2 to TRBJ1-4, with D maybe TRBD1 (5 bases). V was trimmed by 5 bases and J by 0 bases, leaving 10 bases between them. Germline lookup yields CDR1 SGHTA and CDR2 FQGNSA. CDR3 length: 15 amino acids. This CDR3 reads CASSQSGATNEKLFF. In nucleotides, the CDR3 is TGTGCCAGCAGCCAGTCGGGGGCAACTAATGAAAAACTGTTTTTT.

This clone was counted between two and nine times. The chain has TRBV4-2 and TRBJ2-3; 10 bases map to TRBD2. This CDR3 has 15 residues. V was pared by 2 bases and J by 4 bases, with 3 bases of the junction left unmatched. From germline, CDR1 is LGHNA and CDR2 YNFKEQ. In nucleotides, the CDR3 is TGTGCCAGCAGCCAAAGCGGGGGGGCTCCAGATACGCAGTATTTT. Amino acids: CASSQSGGAPDTQYF.

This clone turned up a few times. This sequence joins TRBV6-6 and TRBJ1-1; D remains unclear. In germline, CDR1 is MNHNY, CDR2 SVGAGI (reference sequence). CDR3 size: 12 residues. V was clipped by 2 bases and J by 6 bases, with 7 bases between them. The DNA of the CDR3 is TGTGCCAGCAGTTACGGGAGTGCTGAAGCTTTCTTT. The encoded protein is CASSYGSAEAFF.

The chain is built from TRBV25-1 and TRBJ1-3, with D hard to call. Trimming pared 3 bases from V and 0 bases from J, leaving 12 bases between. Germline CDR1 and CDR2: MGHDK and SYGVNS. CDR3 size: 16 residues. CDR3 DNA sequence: TGTGCCAGCAGTGAGGGAGGGCTACACTCTGGAAACACCATATATTTT. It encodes CASSEGGLHSGNTIYF.

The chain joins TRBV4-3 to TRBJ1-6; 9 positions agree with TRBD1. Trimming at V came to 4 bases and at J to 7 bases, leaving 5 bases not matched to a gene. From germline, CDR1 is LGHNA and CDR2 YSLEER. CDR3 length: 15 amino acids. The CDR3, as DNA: TGCGCCAGCAGCCTCCGGACAGGGGACAATTCACCCCTCCACTTT. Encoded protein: CASSLRTGDNSPLHF.

The CDR3: CASSLGLAGGHNEQFF. In DNA, the CDR3 is TGTGCCAGCAGCTTAGGCCTAGCGGGAGGGCACAATGAGCAGTTCTTC. The chain has TRBV11-1 and TRBJ2-1; TRBD2 aligns across 12 bases. CDR1 is SGHAT, CDR2 FQDESV, per germline (reference sequence). V dropped 1 base and J dropped 5; count of bases not matched to a gene: 3. This CDR3 comprises 16 residues.

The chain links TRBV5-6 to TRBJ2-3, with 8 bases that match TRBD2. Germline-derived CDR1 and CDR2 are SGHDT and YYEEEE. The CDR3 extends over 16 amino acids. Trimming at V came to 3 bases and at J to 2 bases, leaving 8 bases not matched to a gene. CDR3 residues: CASSSTERGYTDTQYF. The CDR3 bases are TGTGCCAGCAGCTCTACTGAGCGGGGGTACACAGATACGCAGTATTTT.

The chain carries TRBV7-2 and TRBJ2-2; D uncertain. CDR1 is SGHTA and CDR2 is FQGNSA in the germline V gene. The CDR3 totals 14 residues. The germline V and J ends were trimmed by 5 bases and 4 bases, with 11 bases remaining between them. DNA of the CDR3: TGTGCCAGCAGCCCGGTGGCGGCCACCGGGGAGCTGTTTTTT. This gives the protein CASSPVAATGELFF.

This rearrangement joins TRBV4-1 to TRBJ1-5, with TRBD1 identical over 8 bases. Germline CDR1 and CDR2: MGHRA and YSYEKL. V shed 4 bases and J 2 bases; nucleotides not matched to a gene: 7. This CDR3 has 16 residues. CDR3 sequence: CASSLGQGVGNQPQHF. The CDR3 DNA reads TGCGCCAGCAGCCTAGGACAGGGTGTTGGCAATCAGCCCCAGCATTTT.

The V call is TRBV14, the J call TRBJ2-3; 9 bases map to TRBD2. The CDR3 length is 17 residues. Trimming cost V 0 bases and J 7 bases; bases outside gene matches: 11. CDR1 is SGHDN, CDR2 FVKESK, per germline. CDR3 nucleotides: TGTGCCAGCAGCCAAGAGGGGCTAGCGGGATTCTCAAATACGCAGTATTTT. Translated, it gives CASSQEGLAGFSNTQYF.

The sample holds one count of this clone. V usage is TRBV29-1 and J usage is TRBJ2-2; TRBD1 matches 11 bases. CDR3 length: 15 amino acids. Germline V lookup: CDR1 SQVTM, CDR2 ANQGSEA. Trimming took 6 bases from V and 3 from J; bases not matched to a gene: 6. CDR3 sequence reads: CSVLGQGAYTGELFF. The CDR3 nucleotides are TGCAGCGTGCTCGGACAGGGGGCGTACACCGGGGAGCTGTTTTTT.

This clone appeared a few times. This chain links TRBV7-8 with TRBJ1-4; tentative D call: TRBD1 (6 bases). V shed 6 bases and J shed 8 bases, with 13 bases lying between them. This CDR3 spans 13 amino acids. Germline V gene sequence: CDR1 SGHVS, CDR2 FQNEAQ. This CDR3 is CASSQRDKEKLFF. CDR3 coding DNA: TGTGCCAGCAGTCAACGGGACAAGGAAAAACTGTTTTTT.

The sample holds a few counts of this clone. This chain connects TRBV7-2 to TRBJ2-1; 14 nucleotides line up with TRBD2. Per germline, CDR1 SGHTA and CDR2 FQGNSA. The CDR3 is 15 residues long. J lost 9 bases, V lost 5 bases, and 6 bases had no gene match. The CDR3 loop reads CASSPGTSGRGEQFF. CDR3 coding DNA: TGTGCCAGCAGCCCAGGGACTAGCGGGAGAGGTGAGCAGTTCTTC.

The CDR3 coding sequence is TGTGCCAGCAGCTTGGGGGACCGGACTAGCCGATACACAGATACGCAGTATTTT. Translation: CASSLGDRTSRYTDTQYF. The chain is built from TRBV7-4 and TRBJ2-3; 8 bases are shared with TRBD2. The CDR3 runs 18 residues. V shed 3 bases, J shed 2 bases, and the junction held 13 bases outside the gene matches. The V gene's germline CDR1 is SGHVT and CDR2 SQSDAQ.

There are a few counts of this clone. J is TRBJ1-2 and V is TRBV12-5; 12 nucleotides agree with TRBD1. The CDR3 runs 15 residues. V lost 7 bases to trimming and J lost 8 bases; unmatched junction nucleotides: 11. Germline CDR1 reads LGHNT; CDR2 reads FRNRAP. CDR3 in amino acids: CASEPGQGAQRGYTF. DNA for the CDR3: TGTGCTAGTGAACCGGGACAGGGGGCCCAGAGAGGCTACACCTTC.

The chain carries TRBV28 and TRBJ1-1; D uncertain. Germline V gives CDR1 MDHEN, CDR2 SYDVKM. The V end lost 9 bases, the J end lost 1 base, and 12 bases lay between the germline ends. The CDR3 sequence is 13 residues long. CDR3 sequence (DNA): TGTGCCAGTTGGGCGGGAGAGAACACTGAAGCTTTCTTT. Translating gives CASWAGENTEAFF.

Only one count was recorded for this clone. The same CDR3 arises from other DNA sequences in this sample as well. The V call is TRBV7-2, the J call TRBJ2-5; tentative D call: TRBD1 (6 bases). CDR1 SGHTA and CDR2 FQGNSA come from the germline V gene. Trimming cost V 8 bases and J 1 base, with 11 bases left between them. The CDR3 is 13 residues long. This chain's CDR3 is CASSYRVQETQYF. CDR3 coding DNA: TGTGCCAGCTCATACAGGGTCCAAGAGACCCAGTACTTC.